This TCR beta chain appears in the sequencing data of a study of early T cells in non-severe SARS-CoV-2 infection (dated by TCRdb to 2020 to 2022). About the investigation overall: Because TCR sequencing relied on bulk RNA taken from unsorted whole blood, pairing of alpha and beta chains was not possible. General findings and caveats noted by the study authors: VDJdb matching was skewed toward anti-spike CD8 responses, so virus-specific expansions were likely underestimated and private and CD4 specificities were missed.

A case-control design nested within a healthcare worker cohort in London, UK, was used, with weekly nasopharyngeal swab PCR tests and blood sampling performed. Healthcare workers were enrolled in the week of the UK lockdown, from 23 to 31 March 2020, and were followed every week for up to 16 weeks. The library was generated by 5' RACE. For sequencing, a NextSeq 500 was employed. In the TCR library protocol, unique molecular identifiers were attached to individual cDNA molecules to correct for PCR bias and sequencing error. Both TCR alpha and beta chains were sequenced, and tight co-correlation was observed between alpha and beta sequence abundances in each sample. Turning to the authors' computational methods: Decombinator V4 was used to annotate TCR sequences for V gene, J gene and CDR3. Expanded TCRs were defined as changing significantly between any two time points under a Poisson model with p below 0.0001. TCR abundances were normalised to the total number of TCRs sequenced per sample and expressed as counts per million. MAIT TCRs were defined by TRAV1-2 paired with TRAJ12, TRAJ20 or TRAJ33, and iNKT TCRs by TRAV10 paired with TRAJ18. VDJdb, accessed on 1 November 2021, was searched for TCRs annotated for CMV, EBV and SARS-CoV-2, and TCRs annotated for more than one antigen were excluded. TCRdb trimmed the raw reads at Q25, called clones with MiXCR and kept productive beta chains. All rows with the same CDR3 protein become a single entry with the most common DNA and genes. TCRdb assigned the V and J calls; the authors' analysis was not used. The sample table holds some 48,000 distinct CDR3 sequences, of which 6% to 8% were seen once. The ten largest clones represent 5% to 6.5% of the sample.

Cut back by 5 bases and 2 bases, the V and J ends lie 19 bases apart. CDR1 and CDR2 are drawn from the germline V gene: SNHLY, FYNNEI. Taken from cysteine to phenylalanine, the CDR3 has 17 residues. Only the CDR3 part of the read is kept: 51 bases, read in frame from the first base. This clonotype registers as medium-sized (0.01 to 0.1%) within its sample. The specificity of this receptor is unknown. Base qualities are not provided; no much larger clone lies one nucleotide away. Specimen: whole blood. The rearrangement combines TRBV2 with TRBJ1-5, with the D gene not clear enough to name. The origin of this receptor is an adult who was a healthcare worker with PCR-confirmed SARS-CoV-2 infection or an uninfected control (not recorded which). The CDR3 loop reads CASSPRYGIYGNQPQHF. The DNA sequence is TGTGCCAGCAGTCCCCGATACGGTATATATGGCAATCAGCCCCAGCATTTT.